A single sample is the source of the 2 T cell receptor beta chains below, sequenced in a study of shared clonotypes between healthy human individuals (dated by TCRdb to 2020 to 2022). Library creation used the immunoSEQ multiplex PCR assay. In TCRdb, the immuneACCESS table is reduced to in-frame sequences with V and J assigned. These tables do not hold every clone; where another copy was compared, an unresolved V gene accounts for under half, and the others remain unexplained. This sample is represented by approximately 2,000,000 clones; around 93% of them were singletons. Around 0.38% of the sample comes from the top ten. Sequencing input: naive CD4+ T cells from PBMCs. The cell subset or site label, read with the paper, signifies: CD45RA+ positively selected. These receptors originate from a man aged 18 to 35 in good health. Some clones in this sample may be carry-over from other donors' samples.

The CDR3 DNA follows: TGTGCCAGCAGCGGGGGACAGGGTGAAGCTTTCTTT. Protein product: CASSGGQGEAFF. J is TRBJ1-1 and V is TRBV25-1; 9 bases fit TRBD1. Trimming at V came to 6 bases and at J to 7 bases, leaving 3 bases not matched to a gene. The length of the CDR3 is 12 residues. Germline assignment: CDR1 MGHDK and CDR2 SYGVNS.

V and J are TRBV6-5 and TRBJ1-5, with D uncertain. There are 15 residues in the CDR3. V was shortened by 8 bases and J by 1 base, with 15 bases between the two germline ends. Germline CDR1 is MNHEY and CDR2 is SVGAGI. CDR3 residues: CASPKGQRSNQPQHF. In DNA, the CDR3 is TGTGCCAGCCCCAAAGGGCAAAGGAGCAATCAGCCCCAGCATTTT.